One sample yielded the 29 T cell receptor beta chains listed below, sequenced in a study of blood T cell repertoires in COVID-19. The assay was immunoSEQ multiplex PCR, and TCRdb's table has in-frame clones only and misses some. The table shows under 400,000 clones, with around 89% occurring only once. The sequenced sample consisted of peripheral blood. The origin of the receptors is a man younger than 35 with active or convalescent COVID-19.

This chain joins TRBV3-1 (or the pseudogene TRBV3-2) and TRBJ1-6, with D tentatively TRBD1 (6 bases). The CDR3 consists of 16 residues. Germline V CDR1 and CDR2: LGHDT, YNNKEL (reference sequence). Trimming left V 2 bases short and J 6 bases short, with 14 bases between. CDR3 region: CASSQLSGTPNSPLHF. CDR3 bases: TGTGCCAGCAGCCAACTATCCGGGACACCTAATTCACCCCTCCACTTT.

The chain recombines TRBV27 with TRBJ2-7; 13 bases are shared with TRBD2. The germline V gene has CDR1 MNHEY and CDR2 SMNVEV (reference sequence). The V and J ends lost 3 bases and 4 bases, in that order; junction bases with no gene match: 9. The CDR3 extends over 17 amino acids. The CDR3 protein is CASSFYRTSGGPYEQYF. In nucleotides, the CDR3 is TGTGCCAGCAGTTTTTATCGGACTAGCGGGGGCCCGTACGAGCAGTACTTC.

This clone was observed a single time. The chain links TRBV6-5 to TRBJ2-7; perhaps TRBD2 as D (5 bases). The germline V gene encodes CDR1 MNHEY and CDR2 SVGAGI. V was clipped by 6 bases and J by 3 bases, with 15 bases between them. CDR3 size: 14 residues. In nucleotides, the CDR3 is TGTGCCAGCAGCAACATGGGAGCTCACTACGAGCAGTACTTC. This codes for CASSNMGAHYEQYF.

CDR3 residues: CASSLGAWGQGDYGYTF. The DNA for the CDR3 is TGTGCCAGCAGCTTAGGTGCGTGGGGACAGGGCGACTATGGCTACACCTTC. V is TRBV7-9 and J is TRBJ1-2, with 9 bases identical to TRBD1. The length of the CDR3 is 17 residues. Germline V lookup: CDR1 SEHNR, CDR2 FQNEAQ (reference sequence). The J segment lost 3 bases and the V segment lost 1 base, leaving 9 bases of the junction unmatched.

This clone was seen a handful of times. This chain joins TRBV4-3 and TRBJ2-7, with 8 bases fitting TRBD2. The CDR3 spans 17 residues. The trim removed 0 bases at V and 1 base at J, leaving 8 bases unmatched. Germline CDR1 is LGHNA and CDR2 is YSLEER. CDR3: CASSQETLAGRSYEQYF. The CDR3 DNA is TGCGCCAGCAGCCAAGAAACTCTAGCGGGTAGATCCTACGAGCAGTACTTC.

V is TRBV7-9 and J is TRBJ1-6; D might be TRBD1 (5 bases). The V gene lost 0 bases and the J gene lost 5 bases, with 8 bases spanning the gap. This CDR3 is 15 amino acids long. From germline, CDR1 is SEHNR and CDR2 FQNEAQ (reference sequence). The CDR3 DNA reads TGTGCCAGCAGCTTAGCCGACAGAAATAATTCACCCCTCCACTTT. It encodes CASSLADRNNSPLHF. The full variable domain, rest sourced from reference TRBV7-9 and TRBJ1-6, is DTGVSQNPRHKITKRGQNVTFRCDPISEHNRLYWYRQTLGQGPEFLTYFQNEAQLEKSRLLSDRFSAERPKGSFSTLEIQRTEQGDSAMYLCASSLADRNNSPLHFGNGTRLTVT.

The chain carries TRBV5-1 and TRBJ1-4, with 7 nucleotides matching TRBD1. After removal of 3 bases from V and 7 bases from J, the junction contained 9 bases not matched to a gene. Germline lookup yields CDR1 SGHRS and CDR2 YFSETQ. The CDR3 contains 15 residues. The CDR3 loop reads CASSSYPGTVEKLFF. CDR3 bases: TGCGCCAGCAGCTCCTACCCCGGGACAGTTGAAAAACTGTTTTTT. The whole variable domain, remainder taken from reference TRBV5-1 and TRBJ1-4, is KAGVTQTPRYLIKTRGQQVTLSCSPISGHRSVSWYQQTPGQGLQFLFEYFSETQRNKGNFPGRFSGRQFSNSRSEMNVSTLELGDSALYLCASSSYPGTVEKLFFGSGTQLSVL.

This clone has more than one count but fewer than ten. The chain links TRBV2 to TRBJ1-6; 8 bases match TRBD1. Germline V gene data show CDR1 as SNHLY and CDR2 as FYNNEI. The CDR3 is 15 amino acids. With V trimmed by 5 bases and J by 5 bases, 5 bases remained unmatched. The CDR3 DNA sequence: TGTGCCAGCAGTCGATCGGACAGGGATAATTCACCCCTCCACTTT. Its protein product is CASSRSDRDNSPLHF.

This chain joins TRBV7-2 and TRBJ1-2, with 8 bases lining up with TRBD1. The V gene end was trimmed by 2 bases and the J gene end by 7 bases; junction bases not matched to a gene: 9. Germline CDR1 is SGHTA and CDR2 is FQGNSA. The CDR3 is 15 residues long. CDR3 sequence: CASSLSSDRGSGYTF. The CDR3 coding sequence is TGTGCCAGCAGCTTAAGCTCAGACAGGGGCTCTGGCTACACCTTC.

This chain links TRBV28 with TRBJ1-6; 9 bases are shared with TRBD1. V shed 5 bases, J shed 4 bases, and the junction held 3 bases outside the gene matches. CDR3 length equals 15 residues. Germline assignment: CDR1 MDHEN and CDR2 SYDVKM. In nucleotides, the CDR3 is TGTGCCAGCAGTACGGGACAGGGTTATAATTCACCCCTCCACTTT. It translates to CASSTGQGYNSPLHF. The variable domain in full, with the rest retrieved from reference TRBV28 and TRBJ1-6, is DVKVTQSSRYLVKRTGEKVFLECVQDMDHENMFWYRQDPGLGLRLIYFSYDVKMKEKGDIPEGYSVSREKKERFSLILESASTNQTSMYLCASSTGQGYNSPLHFGNGTRLTVT.

This chain joins TRBV4-3 and TRBJ1-4; TRBD1 is a possible D gene (5 bases). Between the trimmed V and J ends, which lost 4 bases and 6 bases, there was a span of 18 bases. CDR3 length: 16 residues. Germline V gene lookup returns CDR1 LGHNA and CDR2 YSLEER. The CDR3 DNA is TGCGCCAGCAGCCGAAGGGGCGGGGGAAATTATGAAAAACTGTTTTTT. Its translation is CASSRRGGGNYEKLFF.

V is TRBV4-1 and J is TRBJ2-1; 9 bases align to TRBD1. Germline trimming cut 4 bases from V and 6 bases from J; bases unmatched to any gene: 7. Germline V gives CDR1 MGHRA, CDR2 YSYEKL. This CDR3 is built from 15 residues. In DNA form, the CDR3 reads TGCGCCAGCAGCCCGGGACAGGGATCGGGCAATGAGCAGTTCTTC. Its translation: CASSPGQGSGNEQFF.

This sequence joins TRBV19 and TRBJ1-2; possible D gene TRBD1, 6 bases. The CDR3 spans 15 residues. Germline V lookup: CDR1 LNHDA, CDR2 SQIVND (reference sequence). Deletions cut 4 bases from V and 5 bases from J, with 17 bases between. The CDR3 bases are TGTGCCAGTAGTACCAGGTCGGGGGGCGGTTATGGCTACACCTTC. It translates to CASSTRSGGGYGYTF.

V gene TRBV20-1 combines with J gene TRBJ2-5; TRBD2 might be the D (6 bases). CDR3 size: 11 residues. Germline CDR1 and CDR2: DFQATT and SNEGSKA (reference sequence). Trimming shortened V by 3 bases and J by 10 bases, and 12 bases separated the two germline ends. The CDR3 here is CSASGSPYQYF. In DNA form, the CDR3 reads TGCAGTGCTAGCGGGAGTCCGTACCAGTACTTC.

The rearrangement uses TRBV19 and TRBJ1-4, with unresolved D. Germline assignment: CDR1 LNHDA and CDR2 SQIVND (reference sequence). This CDR3 is built from 15 residues. V was trimmed by 6 bases and J by 0 bases, leaving 11 bases between them. CDR3 sequence reads: CASRKIGATNEKLFF. The DNA for the CDR3 is TGTGCCAGTAGGAAGATCGGAGCAACTAATGAAAAACTGTTTTTT.

CDR3 protein: CASSPKAGVINIQYF. The CDR3 DNA reads as TGCGCCAGCAGTCCGAAGGCGGGAGTGATAAACATTCAGTACTTC. This chain connects TRBV4-3 to TRBJ2-4; 7 bases map to TRBD2. Per germline, CDR1 LGHNA and CDR2 YSLEER. Trimming cost V 6 bases and J 6 bases; bases outside gene matches: 11. This CDR3 region has 15 residues.

The rearrangement joins TRBV7-3 to TRBJ1-6, with D possibly being TRBD1 (6 bases). The V gene's germline CDR1 is SGHTA and CDR2 FQGTGA. CDR3 length: 15 amino acids. V was pared by 5 bases and J by 5 bases, with 13 bases between. CDR3 sequence (DNA): TGTGCCAGCAGCACGGACAGCCCCGATAATTCACCCCTCCACTTT. It translates to CASSTDSPDNSPLHF.

This chain joins TRBV7-9 and TRBJ1-2; 9 positions match TRBD1. The junction had 1 base not matched to a gene; V was cut back by 3 bases and J by 2 bases. The CDR3 is 14 amino acids. Germline CDR1 and CDR2: SEHNR and FQNEAQ (reference sequence). Here the CDR3 reads CASSFDRGNYGYTF. CDR3 nucleotides: TGTGCCAGCAGCTTTGACAGGGGGAACTATGGCTACACCTTC.

The rearrangement links TRBV21-1 to TRBJ2-7; TRBD2 is the table's D call and was not checked against the DNA. TRBV21-1 is classified as a pseudogene. CDR3 length: 16 residues. CDR3 in amino acids: CASSKACRRVPHEQYF. CDR3 nucleotide sequence: TGTGCCAGCAGCAAAGCCTGTAGGAGGGTTCCCCACGAGCAGTACTTC.

The J gene is TRBJ2-2, the V gene TRBV18, with D unclear. The CDR3 is 15 amino acids. The V end was cut by 5 bases, the J end by 2 bases, with 12 bases between. Germline V CDR1 and CDR2: KGHSH, LQKENI. CDR3 DNA sequence: TGTGCCAGCTCATTGACACCAACTAACACCGGGGAGCTGTTTTTT. Its translation: CASSLTPTNTGELFF.

CDR3 sequence: CASSPGPAGGGYEQYF. CDR3 bases: TGTGCCAGCAGCCCCGGGCCGGCGGGAGGCGGGTACGAGCAGTACTTC. The V gene is TRBV5-6, the J gene TRBJ2-7, with 8 positions matching TRBD2. V lost 4 bases and J lost 4; bases outside the gene matches: 13. Germline CDR1 is SGHDT and CDR2 is YYEEEE. This CDR3 spans 16 amino acids.

J is TRBJ1-6 and V is TRBV7-8; TRBD1 agrees at 7 bases. Germline V gives CDR1 SGHVS, CDR2 FQNEAQ. The CDR3 sequence is 15 residues long. J lost 7 bases, V lost 6 bases, and 9 bases had no gene match. The CDR3 sequence is CASRLETGINSPLHF. The CDR3 nucleotides read TGTGCCAGCAGACTTGAGACAGGGATCAATTCACCCCTCCACTTT.

The chain combines TRBV9 with TRBJ2-1; 10 nucleotides align to TRBD1. In germline, CDR1 is SGDLS, CDR2 YYNGEE. The CDR3 has 15 residues. The V gene end was trimmed by 3 bases and the J gene end by 8 bases; junction bases not matched to a gene: 8. CDR3 protein: CASSEWGQGWDEQFF. The CDR3 bases are TGTGCCAGCAGCGAGTGGGGACAGGGGTGGGATGAGCAGTTCTTC.

The rearrangement joins TRBV27 to TRBJ2-7, with 12 bases matching TRBD2. The J segment lost 4 bases and the V segment lost 0 bases, leaving 4 bases of the junction unmatched. Germline-derived CDR1 and CDR2 are MNHEY and SMNVEV (reference sequence). The CDR3 runs 16 residues. The CDR3 sequence: CASSLSTSGGYYEQYF. CDR3 bases: TGTGCCAGCAGTTTATCTACTAGCGGGGGGTATTACGAGCAGTACTTC.

The chain combines TRBV14 with TRBJ2-2; tentative D call: TRBD1 (5 bases). V was pared by 1 base and J by 1 base, with 7 bases between. The length of the CDR3 is 15 residues. CDR1 is SGHDN and CDR2 is FVKESK in the germline V gene. Here the CDR3 DNA reads TGTGCCAGCAGCCAAGGGACACGGAACACCGGGGAGCTGTTTTTT. Translated, it gives CASSQGTRNTGELFF.

The chain links TRBV13 to TRBJ2-5; tentative D call: TRBD2 (5 bases). V was cut by 1 base and J by 5 bases, with 14 bases left in between. The CDR3 extends over 15 amino acids. Germline V gene sequence: CDR1 PRHDT, CDR2 FYEKMQ (reference sequence). CDR3 nucleotides: TGTGCCAGCAGCTTAGATACTAGTGGGTTTGAGACCCAGTACTTC. Protein product: CASSLDTSGFETQYF.

The V gene is TRBV4-1, the J gene TRBJ2-7, with 12 bases matching TRBD2. Germline lookup yields CDR1 MGHRA and CDR2 YSYEKL. This CDR3 region has 15 residues. Unmatched junction bases numbered 1, after V lost 1 base and J lost 3 bases. CDR3 coding DNA: TGCGCCAGCAGCCAAGGGACTAGCGGGATCTACGAGCAGTACTTC. Amino acids: CASSQGTSGIYEQYF.

The chain joins TRBV6-6 to TRBJ2-3; a weak D match, TRBD2 (6 bases). This CDR3 contains 15 residues. V was shortened by 6 bases and J by 8 bases, with 21 bases between the two germline ends. The germline CDR1 and CDR2 sequences are MNHNY and SVGAGI (reference sequence). The CDR3 is CASSSGTPAFSTQYF. CDR3 in DNA: TGTGCCAGCAGCTCCGGGACTCCCGCATTCTCTACGCAGTATTTT.

The V call is TRBV19, the J call TRBJ2-1, with TRBD2 matching 16 bases. V was clipped by 5 bases and J by 0 bases; unmatched bases: 7. The CDR3 extends over 19 amino acids. Germline V CDR1 and CDR2: LNHDA, SQIVND (reference sequence). CDR3 sequence (DNA): TGTGCCAGTAGTCCCCAGGGACTAGCGGGAGGGAGCTCCTACAATGAGCAGTTCTTC. Protein: CASSPQGLAGGSSYNEQFF.